This paragraph reports one T cell receptor beta chain. Its antigen is undetermined. This specimen belongs to a study of a mutant IDH1 vaccine in newly diagnosed glioma. Overall study: Mean patient age was about 44 years; 62.5% were male and around 40% female. Therapy received beforehand was radiotherapy, temozolomide, or both, with most patients given both.

Between the trimmed V and J ends, which lost 0 bases and 5 bases, there was a span of 20 bases. There are 18 residues in the CDR3. The germline V gene has CDR1 LGHNA and CDR2 YNFKEQ. Here immunoSEQ multiplex PCR was the method, and the copy in TCRdb shows in-frame clones only, minus some. This sample has roughly 39,000 clones, with roughly 85% found just once. Time point described: week 5, during vaccination. Doses of 300 ug of mutant IDH1 20-mer peptide were given with topical imiquimod. Overall study findings and caveats: The vaccine induced immune responses, and these occurred in 93.3% of patients.

This TCR was sampled from a man aged 35 to 55 with glioma. The chain is built from TRBV4-2 and TRBJ2-1; perhaps TRBD2 as D (5 bases). Sequencing used PBMCs, obtained from a glioma patient whose treatment included an IDH1 peptide vaccine. The CDR3 sequence is CASSQDLLSGSGDNEQFF. The DNA for the CDR3 is TGTGCCAGCAGCCAAGATCTTTTAAGTGGGAGTGGAGACAATGAGCAGTTCTTC.